Shown below are 3 T cell receptor beta chains from a single sample sequenced in a study of T cell repertoires in cytomegalovirus infection. No antigen has been assigned to these receptors. MiXCR, run by TCRdb on the reads, gives a single entry per CDR3 protein. The table records around 770,000 distinct CDR3 sequences, 25% to 30% of them present only once. The sequencing used cultured CD8+ T cells from PBMCs, collected from culture after CMV antigen stimulation. The receptor source for this set is a human donor in good health (CMV status not recorded). Some clones in this sample may be carry-over from other donors' samples.

This clonotype was counted only a few times. The V and J genes are TRBV6-4 and TRBJ1-5, with TRBD1 matching 7 bases. The V gene end was trimmed by 11 bases and the J gene end by 1 base; junction bases not matched to a gene: 8. The CDR3 contains 14 residues. Germline V CDR1 and CDR2: MRHNA, SNTAGT. CDR3 sequence (DNA): TGTGCCGCCCAAGGGACAGACAGCAATCAGCCCCAGCATTTT. Translating gives CAAQGTDSNQPQHF.

This chain joins TRBV6-6 and TRBJ2-3; 8 bases line up with TRBD2. Trimming removed 4 bases from V and 6 bases from J; junction bases left unmatched: 12. The germline CDR1 and CDR2 sequences are MNHNY and SVGAGI (reference sequence). This CDR3 has 16 amino acids. CDR3 in DNA: TGTGCCAGCAGTTTCCCCCGGCGGGGGGCAAGGGATACGCAGTATTTT. Its protein product is CASSFPRRGARDTQYF.

The rearrangement uses TRBV19 and TRBJ1-6; TRBD1 is a possible D gene (5 bases). The CDR3 contains 13 residues. Between the trimmed V and J ends, which lost 8 bases and 5 bases, there was a span of 10 bases. From germline, CDR1 is LNHDA and CDR2 SQIVND (reference sequence). CDR3 in amino acids: CASAPGHNSPLHF. The CDR3, as DNA: TGTGCCAGTGCTCCGGGACATAATTCACCCCTCCACTTT.